The 16 T cell receptor beta chains in this list originate from one sample, sequenced in a study of cytomegalovirus exposure and HLA in healthy donors. With 60 Vbeta and 13 Jbeta primers, the PCR was carried out. Here immunoSEQ multiplex PCR was the method, and the copy in TCRdb shows in-frame clones only, minus some. Of fewer than 150,000 clones in the sample, about 80% were seen once. The sequenced sample was PBMCs. Receptors originate from a young man in good health and CMV-seronegative.

J is TRBJ1-2 and V is TRBV20-1; D uncertain. The CDR3 totals 11 residues. In germline, CDR1 is DFQATT, CDR2 SNEGSKA (reference sequence). V lost 5 bases, J lost 6 bases, and 10 bases lay in between. CDR3: CSAPPSDGYTF. DNA for the CDR3: TGCAGTGCTCCCCCCAGCGATGGCTACACCTTC.

This clone has more than one count but fewer than ten. This chain connects TRBV6-5 to TRBJ1-5; TRBD1 agrees at 7 bases. Germline CDR1 MNHEY, CDR2 SVGAGI. The J segment lost 6 bases and the V segment lost 6 bases, leaving 5 bases of the junction unmatched. The CDR3 extends over 13 amino acids. CDR3 DNA: TGTGCCAGCAGCACAGGGGCGTTTCAGCCCCAGCATTTT. Protein sequence: CASSTGAFQPQHF.

The V call is TRBV28, the J call TRBJ1-5; possibly TRBD1 for D (5 bases). Germline V CDR1 and CDR2: MDHEN, SYDVKM. V was pared by 11 bases and J by 1 base, with 15 bases between. The CDR3 spans 14 residues. The CDR3 DNA reads as TGTGCCTCCGTGGGGCAGGTAAGCAATCAGCCCCAGCATTTT. Translated: CASVGQVSNQPQHF.

The V gene is TRBV11-2, the J gene TRBJ2-7, with 9 positions matching TRBD2. This CDR3 comprises 13 residues. In germline, CDR1 is SGHAT, CDR2 FQNNGV. V trimming: 7 bases; J trimming: 6 bases; junction bases outside the gene matches: 7. The CDR3 is CASNQGTSSEQYF. DNA for the CDR3: TGTGCCAGCAACCAAGGGACTAGCAGCGAGCAGTACTTC. Together with reference TRBV11-2 and TRBJ2-7, the CDR3 gives the full variable domain: EAGVAQSPRYKIIEKRQSVAFWCNPISGHATLYWYQQILGQGPKLLIQFQNNGVVDDSQLPKDRFSAERLKGVDSTLKIQPAKLEDSAVYLCASNQGTSSEQYFGPGTRLTVT.

The chain combines TRBV28 with TRBJ2-5; 12 nucleotides agree with TRBD1. This CDR3 contains 15 residues. Germline loops: CDR1 MDHEN, CDR2 SYDVKM. The ends lost 7 bases at V and 5 bases at J; junction bases unmatched: 8. CDR3 amino acids: CASIPGQGARETQYF. The DNA for the CDR3 is TGTGCCAGCATCCCGGGACAGGGGGCTAGGGAGACCCAGTACTTC.

The chain carries TRBV6-6 and TRBJ1-1; D not resolved. This CDR3 comprises 13 residues. The germline V and J ends were trimmed by 5 bases and 6 bases, with 13 bases remaining between them. The germline CDR1 and CDR2 sequences are MNHNY and SVGAGI (reference sequence). CDR3 nucleotides: TGTGCCAGCAGTCCCCGGGGATATCCTGAAGCTTTCTTT. It encodes CASSPRGYPEAFF.

The rearrangement joins TRBV6-4 to TRBJ1-3; D gene unclear. Between the trimmed V and J ends, which lost 5 bases and 2 bases, there was a span of 7 bases. The CDR3 runs to 13 residues. Germline V gives CDR1 MRHNA, CDR2 SNTAGT. DNA for the CDR3: TGTGCCAGCAGTTCAATTCCTGGAAACACCATATATTTT. As protein: CASSSIPGNTIYF.

The chain links TRBV9 to TRBJ2-1, with TRBD2 matching over 10 bases. The CDR3 loop spans 16 amino acids. J gave up 4 bases and V 0 bases, and 4 bases lay outside the gene matches. Germline loops: CDR1 SGDLS, CDR2 YYNGEE. CDR3: CASSVGSSGGYNEQFF. The CDR3 coding sequence is TGTGCCAGCAGCGTAGGTTCTAGCGGGGGATACAATGAGCAGTTCTTC. The complete variable domain, with remaining parts taken from reference TRBV9 and TRBJ2-1, reads DSGVTQTPKHLITATGQRVTLRCSPRSGDLSVYWYQQSLDQGLQFLIQYYNGEERAKGNILERFSAQQFPDLHSELNLSSLELGDSALYFCASSVGSSGGYNEQFFGPGTRLTVL.

The J gene is TRBJ2-1, the V gene TRBV7-2; unclear D gene. This CDR3 spans 12 amino acids. Trimming left V 1 base short and J 9 bases short, with 7 bases between. In germline, CDR1 is SGHTA, CDR2 FQGNSA. CDR3 amino acids: CASSLDRSEQFF. CDR3 nucleotides: TGTGCCAGCAGCTTAGATCGGAGTGAGCAGTTCTTC.

The chain combines TRBV7-9 with TRBJ2-7, with D perhaps TRBD1 (6 bases). V was cut by 5 bases and J by 5 bases, with 13 bases left in between. This CDR3 has 13 residues. Germline V gene sequence: CDR1 SEHNR, CDR2 FQNEAQ (reference sequence). The CDR3 nucleotides are TGTGCCAGCAGCCCCCAGGGGTTCCACGAGCAGTACTTC. It codes for CASSPQGFHEQYF.

In its sample, this clone was seen a few times. The CDR3 spells CASSYPGRGEQFF. The CDR3 DNA is TGTGCCAGCAGTTACCCGGGTCGGGGTGAGCAGTTCTTC. The V call is TRBV6-5, the J call TRBJ2-1, with D possibly TRBD2 on 5 matching bases. The V gene lost 2 bases and the J gene lost 9 bases, with 11 bases spanning the gap. The length of the CDR3 is 13 residues. Germline V gene sequence: CDR1 MNHEY, CDR2 SVGAGI.

This clone was observed a handful of times. This chain uses TRBV6-1 with TRBJ1-5; no clear D. V lost 7 bases, J lost 5 bases, and 12 bases lay in between. This CDR3 comprises 13 residues. CDR1 MNHNS and CDR2 SASEGT come from the germline V gene. This chain's CDR3 is CASTVSPYQPQHF. As DNA, the CDR3 is TGTGCCAGCACCGTGAGCCCCTATCAGCCCCAGCATTTT.

The chain carries TRBV4-3 and TRBJ2-7; D is perhaps TRBD1 (5 bases). Germline CDR1 is LGHNA and CDR2 is YSLEER. Deletions cut 5 bases from V and 2 bases from J, with 16 bases between. CDR3 size: 15 residues. Here the CDR3 DNA reads TGCGCCAGCAGCTATAGCAGGGTAGGGACCTACGAGCAGTACTTC. This sequence encodes CASSYSRVGTYEQYF.

The chain joins TRBV20-1 to TRBJ2-5; D unclear. The J call may be incorrect, as the DNA end agrees better with TRBJ2-7. The germline V gene has CDR1 DFQATT and CDR2 SNEGSKA (reference sequence). There are 11 residues in the CDR3. The CDR3 DNA reads as TGCAGTGCTAGAGATGACTACGAGCAGTACTTC. This gives the protein CSARDDYEQYF.

DNA for the CDR3: TGTGCCAGCATCCAGTATGGTACTCAGCCCCAGCATTTT. This codes for CASIQYGTQPQHF. This chain links TRBV6-1 with TRBJ1-5; no definite D call. The length of the CDR3 is 13 residues. V was cut by 7 bases and J by 6 bases, with 13 bases left in between. Germline CDR1 is MNHNS and CDR2 is SASEGT.

In its sample, this clone was seen a few times. The J gene is TRBJ1-4, the V gene TRBV30; TRBD1 aligns across 8 bases. Trimming took 3 bases from V and 5 from J; bases not matched to a gene: 5. The V gene's germline CDR1 is GTSNPN and CDR2 SVGIG (reference sequence). The CDR3 runs to 14 residues. CDR3 residues: CAWSNRDRNEKLFF. The DNA for the CDR3 is TGTGCCTGGAGCAACCGGGACAGGAATGAAAAACTGTTTTTT.